There are a few counts of the clone carrying this T cell receptor (beta chain). Its antigen remains unknown. The data derive from a study of T-cell memory formation after mild COVID-19. Study overall: The TCR clusters were mostly specific to one donor.

TCR alpha and TCR beta cDNA libraries with sample barcodes and UMIs came from 5'RACE using constant-segment primers. TCRdb analysed the 5' RACE reads with MiXCR anew, one entry per CDR3 protein. The table records a few hundred thousand distinct CDR3 sequences, approximately 7.6% of them present only once. CDR1 and CDR2 (germline): SGHTA, FQGNSA. The V end was cut by 2 bases, the J end by 0 bases, with 11 bases between. There are 16 residues in the CDR3. Study conclusions and caveats: Chiefly within CM and EM were the contracting CD4+ clones; CD8+ ones were within EMRA. Cross-reactive memory seemingly joined, as some responding clones were found in pre-infection memory.

The rearrangement links TRBV7-2 to TRBJ1-5, with D unresolved. Sequenced input: PBMCs or a T cell subset sorted from them (not recorded which). The TCR was taken from a man aged 18 to 29 who had mild COVID-19 (a few samples of this study predate the infection). Cell type and time point are not known. The CDR3, as DNA: TGTGCCAGCAGCTTACAAGGGTCGTATAGCAATCAGCCCCAGCATTTT. Its translation is CASSLQGSYSNQPQHF.